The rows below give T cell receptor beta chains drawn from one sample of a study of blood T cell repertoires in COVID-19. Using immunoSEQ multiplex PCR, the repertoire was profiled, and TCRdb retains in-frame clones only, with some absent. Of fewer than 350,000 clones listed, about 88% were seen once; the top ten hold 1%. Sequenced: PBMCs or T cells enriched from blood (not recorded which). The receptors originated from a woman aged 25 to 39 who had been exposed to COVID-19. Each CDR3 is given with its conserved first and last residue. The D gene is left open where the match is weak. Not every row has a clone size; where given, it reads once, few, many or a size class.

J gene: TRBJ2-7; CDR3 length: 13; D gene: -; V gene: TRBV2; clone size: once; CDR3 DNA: TGTGCCACCTCCCGGGACTTAGCCTACGAGCAGTACTTC; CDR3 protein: CATSRDLAYEQYF
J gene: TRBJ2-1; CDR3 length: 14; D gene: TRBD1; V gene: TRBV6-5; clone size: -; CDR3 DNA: TGTGCCAGCAGTTCCGGACAGGGATGGAATGAGCAGTTCTTC; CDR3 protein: CASSSGQGWNEQFF
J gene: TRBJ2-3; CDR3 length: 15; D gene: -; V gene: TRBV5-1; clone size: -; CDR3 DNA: TGCGCCAGCAGCTTGGTTGGGGCTTCCACAGATACGCAGTATTTT; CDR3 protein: CASSLVGASTDTQYF
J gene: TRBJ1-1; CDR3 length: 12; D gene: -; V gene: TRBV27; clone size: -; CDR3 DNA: TGTGCCAGCAGGACAGGAAGCACTGAAGCTTTCTTT; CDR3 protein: CASRTGSTEAFF
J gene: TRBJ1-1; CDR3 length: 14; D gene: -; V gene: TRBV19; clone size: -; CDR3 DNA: TGTGCCAGTAGTATGTTACAGGTAGTGGCTGAAGCTTTCTTT; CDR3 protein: CASSMLQVVAEAFF
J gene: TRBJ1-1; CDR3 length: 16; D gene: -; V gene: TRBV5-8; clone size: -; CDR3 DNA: TGTGCCAGCAGCCTGGCCGAACAGGGAATGGGGACTGAAGCTTTCTTT; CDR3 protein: CASSLAEQGMGTEAFF
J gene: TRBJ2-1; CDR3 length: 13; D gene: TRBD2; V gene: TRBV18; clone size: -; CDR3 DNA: TGTGCCAGCTCACCATCGCGGGAGGCTGAGCAGTTCTTC; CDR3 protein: CASSPSREAEQFF
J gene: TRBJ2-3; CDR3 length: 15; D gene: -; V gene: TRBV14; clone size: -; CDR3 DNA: TGTGCCAGCAGCCAAGTCGGGACTAGCACAGATACGCAGTATTTT; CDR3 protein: CASSQVGTSTDTQYF
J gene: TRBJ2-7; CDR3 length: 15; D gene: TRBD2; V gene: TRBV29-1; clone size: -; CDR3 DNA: TGCAGCGTCAAGAGACCGGGACTAGCGGGAGCGCAGCAGTACTTC; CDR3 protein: CSVKRPGLAGAQQYF
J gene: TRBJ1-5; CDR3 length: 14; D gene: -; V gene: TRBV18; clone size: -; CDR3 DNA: TGTGCCAGCTCACCAGGCAGGGTGGGTCAGCCCCAGCATTTT; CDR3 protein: CASSPGRVGQPQHF
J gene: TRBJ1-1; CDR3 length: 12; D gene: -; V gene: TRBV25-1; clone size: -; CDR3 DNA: TGTGCCAGCCGACAAGGGGACACTGAAGCTTTCTTT; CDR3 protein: CASRQGDTEAFF
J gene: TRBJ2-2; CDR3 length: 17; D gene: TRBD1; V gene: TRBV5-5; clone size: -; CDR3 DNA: TGTGCCAGCAGCTTGGTTCCTGGGACAGGGGACACCGGGGAGCTGTTTTTT; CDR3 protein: CASSLVPGTGDTGELFF
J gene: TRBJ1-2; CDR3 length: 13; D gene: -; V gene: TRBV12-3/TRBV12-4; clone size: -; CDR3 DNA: TGTGCCAGCAGTTTAACAGCTAACTATGGCTACACCTTC; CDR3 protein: CASSLTANYGYTF
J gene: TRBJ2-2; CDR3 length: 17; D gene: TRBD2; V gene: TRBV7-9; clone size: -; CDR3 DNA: TGTGCCAGCAGCTTGGGACTAGCGGGGGAGAACACCGGGGAGCTGTTTTTT; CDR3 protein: CASSLGLAGENTGELFF
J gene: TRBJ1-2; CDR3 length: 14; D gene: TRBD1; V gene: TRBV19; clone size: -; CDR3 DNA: TGTGCCAGTACCTCCGGGACAGGAGGTTATGGCTACACCTTC; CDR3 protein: CASTSGTGGYGYTF
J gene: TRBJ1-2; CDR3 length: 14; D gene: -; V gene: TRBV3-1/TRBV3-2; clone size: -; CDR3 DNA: TGTGCCAGCAGCCCAGCGCGGGGGAACTATGGCTACACCTTC; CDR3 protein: CASSPARGNYGYTF
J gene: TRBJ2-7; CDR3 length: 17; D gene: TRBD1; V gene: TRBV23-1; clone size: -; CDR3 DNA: TGCGCCAGCAGCCCCACTAGGGACAGGGGTGAGTTCGGCGAGCAGTACTTC; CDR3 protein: CASSPTRDRGEFGEQYF
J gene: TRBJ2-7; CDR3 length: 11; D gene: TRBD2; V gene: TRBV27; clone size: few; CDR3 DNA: TGTGCCAGCGGGGGGGTCTACGAGCAGTACTTC; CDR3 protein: CASGGVYEQYF
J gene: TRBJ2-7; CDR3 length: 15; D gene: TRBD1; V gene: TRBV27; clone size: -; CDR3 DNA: TGTGCCAGCAGTCCGGGACAGGCAAGCTCCTACGAGCAGTACTTC; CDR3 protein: CASSPGQASSYEQYF
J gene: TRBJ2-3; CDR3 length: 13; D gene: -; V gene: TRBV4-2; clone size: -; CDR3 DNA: TGTGCCAGCAGTCGGACTGCAAAAGATACGCAGTATTTT; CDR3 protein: CASSRTAKDTQYF
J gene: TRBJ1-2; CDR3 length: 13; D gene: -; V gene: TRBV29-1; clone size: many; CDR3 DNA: TGCAGCGTTGTTTCAGAGGGAGAGTATGGCTACACCTTC; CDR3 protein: CSVVSEGEYGYTF
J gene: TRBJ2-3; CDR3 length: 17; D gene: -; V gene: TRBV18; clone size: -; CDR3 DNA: TGTGCCAGCTCACCCTACGAGATGACTGCTAGCACAGATACGCAGTATTTT; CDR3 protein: CASSPYEMTASTDTQYF
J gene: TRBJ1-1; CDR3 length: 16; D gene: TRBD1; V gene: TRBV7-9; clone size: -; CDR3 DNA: TGTGCCAGCAGCGGAGAAGACAGGGGACTGAACACTGAAGCTTTCTTT; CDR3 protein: CASSGEDRGLNTEAFF
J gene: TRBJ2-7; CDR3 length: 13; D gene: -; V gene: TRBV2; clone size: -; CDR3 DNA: TGTGCCAGCAGTCGACTAAGCTCCTACGAGCAGTACTTC; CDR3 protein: CASSRLSSYEQYF
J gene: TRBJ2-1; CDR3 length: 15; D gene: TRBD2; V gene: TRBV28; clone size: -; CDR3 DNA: TGTGCCAGTTCGGCTACTAGCGGGAGGGGTCAGGAGCAGTTCTTC; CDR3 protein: CASSATSGRGQEQFF
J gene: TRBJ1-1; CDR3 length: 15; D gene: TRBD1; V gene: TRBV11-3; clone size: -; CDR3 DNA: TGTGCCAGCAGCGAACGGACAGGGTGGGACACTGAAGCTTTCTTT; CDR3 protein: CASSERTGWDTEAFF
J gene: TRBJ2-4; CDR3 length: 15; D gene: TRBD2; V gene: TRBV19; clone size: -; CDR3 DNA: TGTGCCAGTAGTCGGGAGCTAGCGGGGAGAAACATTCAGTACTTC; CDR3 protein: CASSRELAGRNIQYF